This note documents a single T cell receptor (beta chain) sequence. The antigen it recognizes is unknown. No much larger clonotype is one base removed from it; base qualities were not supplied. The library was made by the immunoSEQ multiplex PCR assay. The multiplex PCR relied on a mix of 60 forward primers for TCR Vbeta segments and 13 reverse primers for TCR Jbeta segments. The CDR3 region of rearranged TCR beta genes was amplified from genomic DNA by a multiplex PCR assay. Amplified TCR beta libraries were sequenced as 87-base-pair reads on the Illumina HiSeq System. In the original analysis: A later analysis counted 65 million to 90 million unique TCR beta chains across the 550 to 800 repertoires, and some 11 million of these chains were shared by at least two donors. To remove PCR and sequencing errors, raw reads were error-corrected and collapsed into unique sequences using a nearest-neighbor algorithm that merged closely related sequences. V, D and J gene segments were assigned by aligning CDR3 sequences to IMGT reference sequences. Each retained sequence needed at least a six-nucleotide match to both a V gene segment and a J gene segment. A rearrangement counted as productive if the CDR3 had no stop codons and remained in frame with V and J, and every other rearrangement counted as non-productive. CDR3 was defined according to IMGT convention as the region running from the second conserved V-encoded cysteine to the conserved J-encoded phenylalanine. Sequences without an unambiguous match to a single V gene segment were excluded from the earlier analysis of about 640 of the donors. In an earlier analysis of about 590 of the donors, a V segment was called functional when productive rearrangements were above 56.7%, and segregating when the standard deviation between donors exceeded 5%. To diagnose cytomegalovirus status from the catalog of TCR beta chain sequences, a statistical classification framework was built. A later analysis assigned V and J genes by comparing TCR nucleotide sequences with IMGT/GENE-DB human TR gene sequences. Using the TCRdist pipeline, a later analysis assigned CDR3 sequences along with most-parsimonious VDJ recombination scenarios. In a later analysis, each TCR beta chain was defined by its CDR3 amino acid sequence together with its V-gene family, and reads without a unique V-gene family were excluded. To address suspected cross-contamination and a sequencing artifact, a later analysis removed several hundred highly shared, low-generation-probability nucleotide sequences. In a later analysis, a clonal expansion index was calculated for each public chain from normalized within-repertoire ranks of inferred template counts. Generation probabilities in a later analysis came from a VDJ recombination model fitted to out-of-frame rearrangements, and those results were checked against IGoR. In a later analysis, hypergeometric tests were used to score TCR-TCR, TCR-HLA and TCR-CMV co-occurrence, with a repertoire-size bias correction applied to TCR pairs. To estimate false discovery rates, a later analysis permuted the HLA or CMV assignments 20 times. A later analysis grouped co-occurring TCRs with DBSCAN, adding TCRdist sequence similarity when clustering within HLA-allele-positive subsets. Repertoires with fewer than 30,000 or more than 120,000 public chains were left out of co-occurrence clustering, as were five repertoires with anomalous nucleotide sharing. This is the immuneACCESS table as TCRdb keeps it, with only in-frame sequences that have V and J called. A part of the clones is gone; compared with another copy, unresolved V genes explain less than half, and the rest is unexplained. D and trimming come from the DNA, and the V and J calls and clone size come from that table. In all, the sample holds 170,000 or so clones, and 80% of those were seen once. The ten largest clonotypes hold 1% of the sample.

This record comes from a study of cytomegalovirus exposure and HLA in healthy donors listed by TCRdb under 2017. With regard to the full study: An earlier analysis of 587 of the donors reported about 250 Gb of sequence data and 117 million unique TCR beta sequences from 150 million to 200 million T cells. Alongside the repertoire data, information on donor age, sex, ethnicity and CMV serostatus was compiled. Typing coverage varied by locus: about 620-630 donors for A, B, C, DRB1 and DQB1; roughly 560 for DQA1; over 600 for DPA1; roughly 470 for DPB1. To decide whether each TCR beta V gene segment behaved as functional or pseudogenic, an earlier analysis of fewer than 750 of the donors relied on high-throughput TCR beta sequencing. Of the roughly 400 genotyped donors, 65% to 90% fell in the genetic ancestry cluster associated with self-reported Caucasian donors. To predict cytomegalovirus infection status, the study brought together high-throughput TCR immunosequencing, statistical association of individual TCRs with disease status, and machine learning. Roughly 5 DR-DQ haplotypes were treated as single units for association and clustering because of strong linkage in the cohort. Both class I and class II loci were covered by HLA typing, at four-digit resolution. Among some 400 genotyped donors of the cohort, an average of approximately 230,000 unique TCR beta nucleotide sequences were sequenced per donor, around a sixth of them non-productive. The study aimed to test whether cataloging public T cell receptors could reveal signatures of past pathogen exposure. Around 320 gigabases of sequencing data and approximately 85 million unique TCR sequences were included in an early release covering roughly 600 HLA-typed donors. In a later genetic analysis, genome-wide SNP genotypes for about three fifths of the roughly 670 donors were used, and that subset was treated as a discovery cohort. Every repertoire in the discovery cohort had been generated on one and the same sequencing platform. A later analysis re-analyzed previously published TCR beta repertoires from 500 to 700 donors and added high-resolution HLA genotyping to study TCR occurrence patterns. Rather than using new phenotypic data, the later analysis identified candidate immune exposures from TCR beta sequences and from how often those sequences occurred across donors. The T cell repertoires of 666 subjects were profiled by immunosequencing and related to cytomegalovirus serostatus. Besides the first cohort of around 670 subjects, a separate validation cohort made up of 120 different subjects was used.

For CDR1 and CDR2, the germline V gene (reference sequence) lists MNHEY and SMNVEV. Reading from cysteine to phenylalanine, the CDR3 counts 14 amino acids. Just CDR3 DNA is preserved here, 42 bases in frame from base 1. V is pruned by 5 bases and J by 0 bases, leaving 4 bases of the junction without a gene match. The cohort was made up of about 670 healthy bone marrow donors. Cohort members were all nominally healthy when sampled, although unrecorded immune exposures were likely present. The donor tested CMV seropositive, placing the donor among the 250 to 350 seropositive members of the cohort. A peripheral blood sample was provided by each donor, and peripheral blood mononuclear cells were used for TCR beta sequencing. Genomic DNA extraction from the blood cell samples was performed with the Qiagen DNeasy Blood Extraction Kit. The full study reports these points: The only immune exposure information available for the cohort was CMV serostatus. According to a later analysis, most CMV-associated TCR beta chains appeared to be HLA-restricted, and the HLA associations seemed to be driven largely by CMV exposure. The study listed 164 TCR beta chains as associated with cytomegalovirus. According to the authors, the approach could potentially be generalized to other disease states and immunological phenotypes. In a later analysis, TCR association rates were found to vary across HLA loci, with the most associated TCRs seen for DRB1 alleles and the fewest for HLA-C alleles. A further reported finding was that TCR beta sequences accurately predicted the HLA-A and HLA-B alleles for most subjects in the first cohort. When HLA alleles, especially DR and DQ, strongly co-occurred, attributing TCR associations to individual alleles was difficult. This cohort had only TCR beta chains sequenced, and the lack of alpha or paired-chain data limited which features could be detected. Most TCR sequences were observed very rarely across donors, whereas some public TCRs were present in many individuals. Because the 87-base-pair reads could not distinguish some IMGT-functional V segments, including TRBV6-2 and TRBV6-3, those segments were excluded. In vitro tests confirmed that a few of the cytomegalovirus-associated TCR beta chains recognize cytomegalovirus antigens. HLA typing was unavailable for some donors at each locus, so association tests used only the typed subset. Correlated functional status among segregating V segments might be attributable to linkage disequilibrium, but an unknown experimental factor could not be ruled out. A later analysis associated 15,000 to 20,000 TCR beta sequences with specific HLA alleles at a false discovery rate of 0.05. Roughly uniform sequencing depth across donors was assumed in presence/absence analyses, although this assumption may not hold. About 17 rarely observed V segments, including chromosome 9 orphons, were excluded from the earlier analysis of about 600 of the donors because counts were too low. Broadly in line with IMGT annotations, most TCR beta V segments showed up in productive rearrangements about 90% or about 30% of the time in an earlier analysis of several hundred of the donors. An association between a missense DCLRE1C variant and V-gene and J-gene trimming of TCR beta chains was found in a later genetic analysis and replicated in an independent cohort. Several of the top co-occurrence clusters appeared to be linked to parvovirus B19, influenza, CMV and Epstein-Barr virus, according to a later analysis. Cytomegalovirus status was reported to be diagnosed by the classifier with high specificity and sensitivity in both the original and validation cohorts. In a later genetic analysis, fewer N-insertions in productive TCRs were reported among donors in an Asian-associated ancestry cluster than the roughly 710-donor mean. In a later analysis, HLA-associated TCR beta chains showed more clonal expansion and lower generation probabilities than non-associated chains that were equally common. The sequencing pipeline was judged likely to have produced a cluster of highly shared sequence variants as a technical artifact.

In this chain, TRBV27 is recombined with TRBJ2-7, with 7 bases aligning to TRBD1. Sequenced input: PBMCs. The clonotype originates from a woman aged 45 to 65 in good health and CMV-seropositive. The nucleotides are TGTGCCAGCAGTGACAGGGTTCACTCCTACGAGCAGTACTTC. Its translation reads: CASSDRVHSYEQYF.